The next 4 T cell receptor beta chains were all read from a single sample in a study of regulatory T cells in long-lasting Graves disease. Noted time point: newly diagnosed GD, antithyroid drugs for less than 3 months. The TCR library was prepared using RNA isolated from PBMCs. Construction of TCR beta libraries relied on iRepertoire HTBI primers and on Arm-PCR targeting CDR3 regions. TCRdb independently ran MiXCR on the multiplex PCR reads; one entry per CDR3 protein. The sample comprises roughly 510,000 distinct CDR3 sequences, approximately 16% of which are singletons, and around 13% rests with the top ten. This same sample was also taken into another study, of T cells in Graves' hyperthyroidism and ophthalmopathy.

Sequencing was performed on peripheral blood mononuclear cells (PBMCs), taken at new diagnosis, from a patient treated with antithyroid drugs. Every receptor here comes from a young man with Graves disease.

A few counts support this clonotype. This sequence joins TRBV6-2 or TRBV6-3 and TRBJ2-1, with 7 bases identical to TRBD2. Germline assignment: CDR1 MNHEY and CDR2 SVGEGT. Trimming cost V 6 bases and J 1 base; bases outside gene matches: 6. This CDR3 contains 15 residues. Written as DNA, the CDR3 is TGTGCCAGCAGACTCCGGGAGGCGTCCTACAATGAGCAGTTCTTC. Protein: CASRLREASYNEQFF.

At least ten counts were recorded for this clonotype. The chain is built from TRBV20-1 and TRBJ2-7, with 8 bases aligning to TRBD1. Trimming cost V 6 bases and J 1 base; bases outside gene matches: 11. Germline CDR1 and CDR2: DFQATT and SNEGSKA (reference sequence). This CDR3 spans 15 amino acids. CDR3 sequence reads: CSAVTGRQGSYEQYF. CDR3 in DNA: TGCAGTGCAGTCACCGGTCGACAGGGGTCCTACGAGCAGTACTTC.

The table lists this clonotype with many counts. The chain links TRBV28 to TRBJ2-2, with D tentatively TRBD1 or TRBD2 (5 bases each). The V end lost 3 bases, the J end lost 6 bases, and 14 bases lay between the germline ends. CDR3 length equals 15 residues. CDR1 is MDHEN, CDR2 SYDVKM, per germline. For the CDR3, the DNA is TGTGCCAGCAGTTTTTACAGGCTCGGGGCCGGGGAGCTGTTTTTT. It translates to CASSFYRLGAGELFF.

The chain combines TRBV20-1 with TRBJ1-5; the match to TRBD1 covers 7 bases. The CDR3 length is 16 residues. Germline assignment: CDR1 DFQATT and CDR2 SNEGSKA (reference sequence). Trimming cost V 3 bases and J 3 bases; bases outside gene matches: 11. This CDR3 reads CSASDAGTVLNQPQHF. Here the CDR3 DNA reads TGCAGTGCTAGTGATGCCGGGACAGTCCTCAATCAGCCCCAGCATTTT.